The present entry profiles one TCR beta chain with its context. This clone has just one count. The antigen it binds to is not known. Base qualities are not recorded, but no much larger clone differs from it by a single base. Genomic DNA was extracted with the Qiagen DNeasy kit from unsorted PBMCs and from negatively selected CD4+ and CD8+ fractions. Amplification of TCR beta CDR3 regions was done by immunoSEQ multiplex PCR with primers that anneal to V and J segments. A synthetic immune receptor repertoire was used to minimize amplification bias, and any remaining bias was removed computationally after sequencing. Per the source publication's procedure: Custom Python scripts were used to quantify repertoire diversity as the Shannon entropy index. Unsorted, CD4+ and CD8+ repertoires were analyzed separately, except for combined analyses in which CD4+ and CD8+ sequences were merged in silico. A clone counted as expanded when the clone's frequency after treatment rose at least 2-fold relative to C1D1, and clones undetected at baseline were given a pseudocount of 0.5. Singleton clones were defined as clones with 0 or 1 copy at C1D1, and non-singleton clones were defined as clones with 2 or more copies. By matching protein sequences in sorted samples from the same patient, clones expanded in unsorted samples were annotated as CD4+, CD8+ or unknown. Wilcoxon tests were applied to paired samples to test diversity changes from C1D1 to C4D1. In TCRdb, the immuneACCESS table is reduced to in-frame sequences with V and J assigned. These tables do not hold every clone; where another copy was compared, an unresolved V gene accounts for under half, and the others remain unexplained. D and trimming were read from the DNA, whereas the V and J calls and clone size are those reported in that table. For this sample the table gives 100,000 to 120,000 clones, of which roughly nine tenths were detected only once. The top ten clones comprise nearly 20% of the sample.

The time point tag for this specimen amounts to: cycle 2 day 1 (C2D1) of nivolumab. Every trial patient had relapsed following autologous stem cell transplantation, and prior brentuximab vedotin exposure was what differed among cohorts A, B and C. A total of roughly 60 patients with relapsed/refractory classical Hodgkin lymphoma made up the trial cohort, and each patient's best overall response was complete response, partial response or progressive disease. Single-agent nivolumab was administered to trial patients in the multi-cohort phase II CheckMate 205 trial. An independent review committee assessed best overall response by applying the 2007 International Working Group response criteria. PBMCs from the trial were collected at three points: immediately before nivolumab initiation (C1D1), and during therapy at cycle 2 day 1 and cycle 4 day 1. After peripheral blood was drawn into 8 mL Vacutainer Cell Preparation Tubes, PBMCs were isolated by centrifugation and then cryopreserved.

V and J lose 4 bases and 6 bases, and a span of 20 bases separates them. The CDR3 covers 15 residues, taking in both the cysteine and the phenylalanine. Left in the record is the CDR3 DNA by itself, 45 bases read in frame from the first base. Reading the germline V gene gives CDR1 SGHDT and CDR2 YYEEEE. The sample comes from a study of PD-1 blockade in classical Hodgkin lymphoma (TCRdb year 2020). Regarding the study in general: Nivolumab dosing was 3 mg/kg intravenously every 2 weeks, continuing until either disease progression or unacceptable toxicity. To define a peripheral blood immune signature of response to PD-1 blockade in classical Hodgkin lymphoma, the study combined TCR beta sequencing with CyTOF. Findings and caveats that apply to the study as a whole: Patients starting nivolumab less than 1 year after ASCT had lower diversity and were excluded from later analyses to avoid confounding by immune reconstitution. Baseline diversity similar to that of newly diagnosed patients was observed in trial patients achieving complete response, whereas significantly lower diversity was observed in partial responders and progressors. Baseline TCR diversity was reported as lower in newly diagnosed patients than in healthy donors, and lower still in relapsed/refractory patients. CD4+ but not CD8+ TCR diversity rose significantly by C4D1 (p=0.0027 vs p=0.16), most apparent in complete responders (p=0.02). The study covered only a single clinical trial cohort, and the causes of the repertoire differences, possibly disease activity or prior therapy, were still not defined.

This TCR derives from a human donor with classical Hodgkin lymphoma. This chain is built from TRBV5-6 and TRBJ2-7; the D gene is perhaps TRBD1 or TRBD2, as each covers 5 bases. This specimen consisted of peripheral blood mononuclear cells (PBMCs), obtained before the second cycle of nivolumab. The CDR3 corresponds to CASSPKRGPPGEQYF. Read as DNA, the sequence is TGTGCCAGCAGCCCTAAGAGGGGTCCCCCCGGCGAGCAGTACTTC.